This TCR beta chain was sequenced during a study of T cell responses to AZD1222 COVID-19 vaccine. V shed 4 bases and J shed 2 bases, with 11 bases lying between them. CDR3 length: 14 amino acids. Germline assignment: CDR1 LGHNT and CDR2 FRNRAP. Study results and limitations: Clonal diversity may have been underestimated, and the donors were mostly white British, with more females than males.

TCRdb's copy holds only in-frame clones and misses some; the assay was immunoSEQ multiplex PCR. The profile covers around 97,000 clones, with 80% to 90% appearing a single time and around 20% taken by the ten largest. About this clone: What it binds is not known.

This TCR came from an adult in good health. The V call is TRBV12-5, the J call TRBJ1-2, with D tentatively TRBD1 (5 bases). Sequenced here: peripheral blood, sampled on day 0 of AZD1222 vaccination. In nucleotides, the CDR3 is TGTGCTAGTGGTTCAGGACACTCCAACTATGGCTACACCTTC. Translated, it gives CASGSGHSNYGYTF.